The sequence of this TCR beta chain was determined in a study of early T cells in non-severe SARS-CoV-2 infection. Overall study findings and caveats: The study's VDJdb matching favored anti-spike CD8 responses and missed private and CD4 specificities.

Researchers attached unique molecular identifiers to individual cDNA molecules. TCRdb re-called the 5' RACE reads through MiXCR, storing one row per CDR3 protein. The table shows about 60,000 distinct CDR3 sequences, with roughly 5.5% occurring only once. As regards this clonotype: Its antigen remains unknown.

CDR1 MNHNS and CDR2 SASEGT come from the germline V gene. The ends were cut back, 2 bases at V and 3 bases at J, with 17 bases in the middle. The CDR3 covers 16 residues. Sequencing was carried out using whole blood. This chain joins TRBV6-1 and TRBJ2-7; no firm D call. The sequence was obtained from an adult who was a healthcare worker with PCR-confirmed SARS-CoV-2 infection or an uninfected control (not recorded which). CDR3 nucleotide sequence: TGTGCCAGCAGTGAAAACCCCCCTTTCTTGGGCTACGAGCAGTACTTC. Residues: CASSENPPFLGYEQYF.